This entry features one T cell receptor beta chain sequence. Its antigen is undetermined. The V and J ends lost 9 bases and 7 bases respectively, with 13 bases between them. The V gene's germline CDR1 is MGHDK and CDR2 SYGVNS. This CDR3 is 11 amino acids long. These data come from a study of cytomegalovirus exposure and HLA in healthy donors. Looking at the study overall: Among 398 genotyped donors, around 81% fell in the Caucasian-associated ancestry cluster.

The PCR contained 60 Vbeta and 13 Jbeta primers. Clones were read by immunoSEQ multiplex PCR, and TCRdb kept only the in-frame ones, dropping some. Of about 130,000 clones in the sample, around 80% are singletons; the top ten hold around 3%. Study outcomes and limitations: In vitro work confirmed that a few CMV-associated chains recognize CMV antigens. Indistinguishable V segments such as TRBV6-2 and TRBV6-3 were excluded. The availability of immune exposure information extended only to CMV serostatus.

This receptor was taken from a woman aged 18-29 years in good health and CMV-seropositive. This chain connects TRBV25-1 to TRBJ2-7; D gene ambiguous. Specimen: PBMCs. The CDR3 reads CASTTTNEQYF. The CDR3 coding sequence is TGTGCCAGTACTACCACAAATGAGCAGTACTTC.